This TCR beta chain was captured by sequencing in a study of graft-versus-host responses after intestinal transplantation. About the study: Recipients underwent multivisceral, liver-intestinal, or isolated intestinal transplants. Every recipient had anti-thymocyte globulin induction and 2 to 4 years of tacrolimus plus steroids. Study outcomes and limitations: Analysis identified GvH clones in recipient marrow, with some appearing first in ileum or blood. Patients who carried graft-donor T cell macrochimerism also had high graft-versus-host to host-versus-graft clonal ratios in their allografts.

The protocol was immunoSEQ multiplex PCR, while the TCRdb copy is restricted to in-frame clones and leaves out a portion. The data show tens of thousands of clones, 85% to 95% seen once. The CDR3 has 18 residues. V shed 2 bases and J 3 bases; nucleotides not matched to a gene: 12. Germline V CDR1 and CDR2: SGHVS, FQNEAQ. A word on this clone: Its antigen is undetermined.

V is TRBV7-8 and J is TRBJ2-3, with TRBD2 identical over 9 bases. This sequence originates from a human patient who received an intestinal transplant, so some T cells may come from the graft donor. Sequenced material: PBMCs, taken 66 days after intestinal transplant. CDR3 sequence: CASSLIGGGASATDTQYF. CDR3 nucleotides: TGTGCCAGCAGCTTAATCGGCGGGGGGGCTTCGGCGACAGATACGCAGTATTTT.